Each of the 8 T cell receptor beta chains below was sequenced from the same sample in a study of blood T cell repertoires in COVID-19. Sequencing used immunoSEQ multiplex PCR; TCRdb keeps in-frame clones, though not all of them. Among fewer than 250,000 clones listed, more than 85% were seen once. Sequencing was carried out using peripheral blood. The receptors shown here come from a man aged 25-45 years with acute or convalescent COVID-19.

In its sample, this clone was seen once. This chain connects TRBV5-1 to TRBJ2-5, with D maybe TRBD1 (6 bases). CDR3 length: 14 amino acids. CDR1 and CDR2 from the germline V gene are SGHRS and YFSETQ. V lost 0 bases and J lost 5, with 11 bases in between. CDR3 loop: CASSLAGVAETQYF. CDR3 DNA: TGCGCCAGCAGCTTGGCAGGGGTGGCGGAGACCCAGTACTTC.

The rearrangement links TRBV19 to TRBJ1-2, with D maybe TRBD1 (5 bases). Trimming stripped 11 bases from V and 5 bases from J, with 18 bases between. CDR1 and CDR2 (germline): LNHDA, SQIVND (reference sequence). This CDR3 comprises 13 residues. The CDR3 loop reads CASSQEPHYGYTF. CDR3 bases: TGTGCCTCGTCACAGGAACCCCATTATGGCTACACCTTC.

The chain is built from TRBV27 and TRBJ1-1, with 8 bases matching TRBD1. The V gene's germline CDR1 is MNHEY and CDR2 SMNVEV (reference sequence). V was pared by 10 bases and J by 0 bases, with 7 bases of the junction left unmatched. The CDR3 is 14 amino acids. The CDR3 nucleotides read TGTGCCACCCGGACAGGGTATTTGAACACTGAAGCTTTCTTT. Translation gives CATRTGYLNTEAFF.

V and J are TRBV30 and TRBJ1-5, with a tentative D call TRBD1 (6 bases). This CDR3 contains 15 residues. Germline loops: CDR1 GTSNPN, CDR2 SVGIG (reference sequence). V was pared by 2 bases and J by 2 bases, with 13 bases between. CDR3 amino acids: CAWSLAGGGNQPQHF. The CDR3 nucleotides read TGTGCCTGGAGTCTTGCGGGGGGCGGCAATCAGCCCCAGCATTTT.

The V call is TRBV6-5, the J call TRBJ2-7; TRBD1 aligns across 7 bases. The CDR3 contains 15 residues. Germline CDR1 reads MNHEY; CDR2 reads SVGAGI. The ends lost 2 bases at V and 1 base at J; junction bases unmatched: 5. CDR3 region: CASSYKVGQSYEQYF. Written as DNA, the CDR3 is TGTGCCAGCAGTTACAAAGTGGGACAGTCCTACGAGCAGTACTTC.

This clone has only a few counts. The rearrangement joins TRBV24-1 to TRBJ2-7, with D maybe TRBD1 (6 bases). This CDR3 region has 16 residues. Germline CDR1 and CDR2: KGHDR and SFDVKD. Deletions cut 3 bases from V and 2 bases from J, with 16 bases between. The CDR3 spells CATSDATGRMTYEQYF. In nucleotides, the CDR3 is TGTGCCACCAGTGATGCTACAGGGCGAATGACCTACGAGCAGTACTTC.

This clone was recorded only once. This chain uses TRBV30 with TRBJ1-2; D remains unclear. CDR3 length: 13 amino acids. V gave up 3 bases and J gave up 8 bases, with 16 bases separating them. Germline V gene sequence: CDR1 GTSNPN, CDR2 SVGIG (reference sequence). As DNA, the CDR3 is TGTGCCTGGAGCGATATGGACTATTACGGCTACACCTTC. Translated: CAWSDMDYYGYTF.

In its sample, this clone was seen a few times. V and J are TRBV19 and TRBJ1-5; 8 nucleotides line up with TRBD1. The germline V gene encodes CDR1 LNHDA and CDR2 SQIVND (reference sequence). Germline trimming cut 10 bases from V and 6 bases from J; bases unmatched to any gene: 8. CDR3 length: 13 amino acids. CDR3 loop: CATDDRGGQPQHF. For the CDR3, the DNA is TGTGCCACCGACGACAGGGGTGGTCAGCCCCAGCATTTT. Combining the CDR3 with reference TRBV19 and TRBJ1-5 gives the whole variable domain DGGITQSPKYLFRKEGQNVTLSCEQNLNHDAMYWYRQDPGQGLRLIYYSQIVNDFQKGDIAEGYSVSREKKESFPLTVTSAQKNPTAFYLCATDDRGGQPQHFGDGTRLSIL.